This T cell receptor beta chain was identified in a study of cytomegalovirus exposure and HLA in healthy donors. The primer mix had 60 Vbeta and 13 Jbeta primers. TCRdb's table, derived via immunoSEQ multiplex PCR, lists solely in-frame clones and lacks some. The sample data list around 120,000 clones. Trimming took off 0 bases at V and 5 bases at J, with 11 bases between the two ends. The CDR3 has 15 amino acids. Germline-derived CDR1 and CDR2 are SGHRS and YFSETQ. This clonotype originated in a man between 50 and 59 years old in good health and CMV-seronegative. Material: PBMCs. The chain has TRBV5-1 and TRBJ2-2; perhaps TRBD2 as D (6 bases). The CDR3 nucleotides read TGCGCCAGCAGCTTGGTCGCGGCGGGGACCGGGGAGCTGTTTTTT. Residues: CASSLVAAGTGELFF.